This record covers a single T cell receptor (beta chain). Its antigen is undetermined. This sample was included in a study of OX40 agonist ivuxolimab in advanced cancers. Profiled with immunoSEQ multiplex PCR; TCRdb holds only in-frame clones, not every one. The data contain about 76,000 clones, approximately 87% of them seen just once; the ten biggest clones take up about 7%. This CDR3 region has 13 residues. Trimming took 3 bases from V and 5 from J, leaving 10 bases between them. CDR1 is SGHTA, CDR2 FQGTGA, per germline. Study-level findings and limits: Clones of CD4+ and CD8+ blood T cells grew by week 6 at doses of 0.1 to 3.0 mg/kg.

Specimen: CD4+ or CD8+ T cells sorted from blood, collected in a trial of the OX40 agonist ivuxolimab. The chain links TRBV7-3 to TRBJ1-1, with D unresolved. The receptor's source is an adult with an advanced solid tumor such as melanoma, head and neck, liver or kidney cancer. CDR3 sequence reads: CASSFSPGTEAFF. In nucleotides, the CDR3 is TGTGCCAGCAGCTTCTCCCCGGGGACTGAAGCTTTCTTT.